The 20 T cell receptor beta chains reported below all come from one sample, sequenced in a study of technical replicates of blood from several donors. Using immunoSEQ multiplex PCR, the repertoire was profiled, and TCRdb retains in-frame clones only, with some absent. The sample has about 97,000 clones, 96% seen once. Sequenced material: T cells isolated from PBMCs. The receptors were gathered from a human donor in good health.

The chain carries TRBV19 and TRBJ2-5; possibly TRBD2 for D (6 bases). The CDR3 has 14 amino acids. V lost 5 bases and J lost 5, with 15 bases in between. CDR1 is LNHDA and CDR2 is SQIVND in the germline V gene (reference sequence). CDR3 in amino acids: CASSSGGVGETQYF. The DNA for the CDR3 is TGTGCCAGTAGTTCCGGGGGTGTAGGGGAGACCCAGTACTTC.

The chain employs TRBV5-4 and TRBJ2-1, with D possibly matching TRBD2 (6 bases). Trimming left V 0 bases short and J 3 bases short, with 10 bases between. The CDR3 runs 15 residues. From germline, CDR1 is SGHNT and CDR2 YYREEE (reference sequence). The CDR3 protein is CASSLEGLRYNEQFF. In nucleotides, the CDR3 is TGTGCCAGCAGCTTGGAGGGACTCCGCTACAATGAGCAGTTCTTC.

J is TRBJ2-4 and V is TRBV7-8, with 14 bases fitting TRBD2. The CDR3 is 19 residues long. Germline CDR1 and CDR2: SGHVS and FQNEAQ. V was clipped by 5 bases and J by 1 base; unmatched bases: 10. For the CDR3, the DNA is TGTGCCAGCAGCACAGCTCGACTAGCGGGAGGGGAGGCCAAAAACATTCAGTACTTC. Protein: CASSTARLAGGEAKNIQYF.

This chain links TRBV11-2 with TRBJ2-7; a weak D match, TRBD1 (6 bases). V dropped 3 bases and J dropped 6 bases, with 12 bases sitting between them. The CDR3 has 13 residues. Germline CDR1 is SGHAT and CDR2 is FQNNGV. Written as DNA, the CDR3 is TGTGCCAGCAGCTTCGATTTGGGGGCCGAGCAGTACTTC. Protein: CASSFDLGAEQYF.

V and J are TRBV20-1 and TRBJ2-3; TRBD1 might be the D (5 bases). This CDR3 contains 10 residues. Germline V gene lookup returns CDR1 DFQATT and CDR2 SNEGSKA (reference sequence). V gave up 8 bases and J gave up 6 bases, with 9 bases separating them. As DNA, the CDR3 is TGCAGTCCGAAGGGGGATACGCAGTATTTT. This encodes CSPKGDTQYF.

V usage is TRBV30 and J usage is TRBJ1-4; TRBD1 is a possible D gene (6 bases). The germline V gene has CDR1 GTSNPN and CDR2 SVGIG (reference sequence). The CDR3 consists of 13 residues. V gave up 0 bases and J gave up 8 bases, with 10 bases separating them. The CDR3 DNA is TGTGCCTGGAGTGTACAGGGAGTCGAAAAACTGTTTTTT. Translating it yields CAWSVQGVEKLFF.

The V gene is TRBV18, the J gene TRBJ2-1; D may be TRBD2 (5 bases). CDR3 length equals 16 residues. In germline, CDR1 is KGHSH, CDR2 LQKENI. Trimming shortened V by 0 bases and J by 1 base, and 10 bases separated the two germline ends. The CDR3, as DNA: TGTGCCAGCTCACCACCGGTGGGAGTTTCCTACAATGAGCAGTTCTTC. This gives the protein CASSPPVGVSYNEQFF. Filled out from reference TRBV18 and TRBJ2-1, the complete variable domain reads NAGVMQNPRHLVRRRGQEARLRCSPMKGHSHVYWYRQLPEEGLKFMVYLQKENIIDESGMPKERFSAEFPKEGPSILRIQQVVRGDSAAYFCASSPPVGVSYNEQFFGPGTRLTVL.

The chain joins TRBV7-9 to TRBJ2-7; a possible D gene is TRBD1 (5 bases). From germline, CDR1 is SEHNR and CDR2 FQNEAQ (reference sequence). The CDR3 totals 12 residues. Trimming took 1 base from V and 6 from J, leaving 7 bases between them. The CDR3 loop reads CASSLEDSEQYF. As DNA, the CDR3 is TGTGCCAGCAGCTTAGAAGACAGCGAGCAGTACTTC.

The chain couples TRBV15 to TRBJ1-6; 7 positions agree with TRBD1. The CDR3 totals 19 residues. Germline V gene data show CDR1 as LNHNV and CDR2 as YYDKDF (reference sequence). V lost 2 bases to trimming and J lost 7 bases; unmatched junction nucleotides: 17. The CDR3 nucleotides read TGTGCCACCAGCAGACGCCCGTTTCGGACAGGCCAATTCAATTCACCCCTCCACTTT. Protein: CATSRRPFRTGQFNSPLHF.

The chain is built from TRBV7-8 and TRBJ2-7; 8 bases line up with TRBD1. CDR1 is SGHVS and CDR2 is FQNEAQ in the germline V gene. J lost 6 bases, V lost 2 bases, and 3 bases had no gene match. The CDR3 has 13 residues. CDR3 residues: CASSLQTGVEQYF. CDR3 DNA sequence: TGTGCCAGCAGCTTACAGACAGGGGTCGAGCAGTACTTC.

This clone came up once. The genes are TRBV28 and TRBJ2-2; TRBD1 aligns across 10 bases. Germline CDR1 MDHEN, CDR2 SYDVKM. The CDR3 spans 16 residues. Germline trimming cut 4 bases from V and 6 bases from J; bases unmatched to any gene: 8. CDR3 coding DNA: TGTGCCAGCAGTTCCCCCGGGACAGGGGTCCCCGGGGAGCTGTTTTTT. It specifies CASSSPGTGVPGELFF.

The chain recombines TRBV7-9 with TRBJ1-1; TRBD1 agrees at 7 bases. CDR3 length: 14 amino acids. Germline V lookup: CDR1 SEHNR, CDR2 FQNEAQ (reference sequence). V lost 7 bases to trimming and J lost 4 bases; unmatched junction nucleotides: 9. CDR3 residues: CASTVQGMGTEAFF. The CDR3, as DNA: TGTGCCAGCACCGTACAGGGGATGGGCACTGAAGCTTTCTTT.

The chain is built from TRBV6-1 and TRBJ2-2; maybe TRBD2 (5 bases). Germline CDR1 MNHNS, CDR2 SASEGT. With 4 bases removed from V and 3 bases from J, the gap between germline ends came to 15 bases. This CDR3 is built from 16 residues. CDR3 amino acids: CASSAIAGVHTGELFF. CDR3 coding DNA: TGTGCCAGCAGTGCCATCGCGGGCGTGCACACCGGGGAGCTGTTTTTT.

The J gene is TRBJ2-3, the V gene TRBV10-1; 11 bases align to TRBD1. Per germline, CDR1 WNHNN and CDR2 SYGVQD (reference sequence). The CDR3 length is 14 residues. V lost 6 bases and J lost 5; bases outside the gene matches: 4. The CDR3 region is CASSGTGGIDTQYF. As DNA, the CDR3 is TGCGCCAGCAGCGGGACAGGGGGAATAGATACGCAGTATTTT.

The chain joins TRBV2 to TRBJ2-7; TRBD2 matches 7 bases. Looked up from germline, CDR1 is SNHLY and CDR2 is FYNNEI. This CDR3 contains 14 residues. V gave up 4 bases and J gave up 2 bases; unmatched junction bases: 5. The CDR3 DNA follows: TGTGCCAGCAGTGGGGGAGGGGATCCCTACGAGCAGTACTTC. Translating it yields CASSGGGDPYEQYF.

CDR3 sequence: CAWSVQGTGEQFF. DNA of the CDR3: TGTGCCTGGAGTGTACAGGGGACAGGGGAGCAGTTCTTC. The rearrangement joins TRBV30 to TRBJ2-1; 9 bases line up with TRBD1. Trimming cost V 0 bases and J 10 bases; bases outside gene matches: 4. Germline V gene data show CDR1 as GTSNPN and CDR2 as SVGIG (reference sequence). The CDR3 is 13 residues long.

The J gene is TRBJ2-5, the V gene TRBV27; the match to TRBD1 covers 8 bases. After removal of 3 bases from V and 7 bases from J, the junction contained 4 bases not matched to a gene. The CDR3 extends over 13 amino acids. Germline values: CDR1 MNHEY, CDR2 SMNVEV (reference sequence). The CDR3 nucleotides read TGTGCCAGCAGTTTGACAGGGGTCGGGACCCAGTACTTC. Its protein is CASSLTGVGTQYF.

CDR3 sequence: CASSLVEGGEKLFF. CDR3 DNA: TGTGCCAGCAGCTTAGTGGAGGGAGGGGAAAAACTGTTTTTT. This chain connects TRBV7-9 to TRBJ1-4; no firm D call. The CDR3 is 14 amino acids. Trimming shortened V by 1 base and J by 8 bases, and 11 bases separated the two germline ends. Germline assignment: CDR1 SEHNR and CDR2 FQNEAQ (reference sequence). Using reference TRBV7-9 and TRBJ1-4 for the parts outside the CDR3, the full variable domain is DTGVSQNPRHKITKRGQNVTFRCDPISEHNRLYWYRQTLGQGPEFLTYFQNEAQLEKSRLLSDRFSAERPKGSFSTLEIQRTEQGDSAMYLCASSLVEGGEKLFFGSGTQLSVL.

This CDR3 reads CASSVYSGTHPPGELFF. CDR3 sequence (DNA): TGTGCCAGCAGCGTTTACTCTGGGACTCACCCCCCCGGGGAGCTGTTTTTT. The chain carries TRBV9 and TRBJ2-2; D is possibly TRBD2 (6 bases). V lost 2 bases to trimming and J lost 6 bases, with 20 bases between them. There are 17 residues in the CDR3. CDR1 SGDLS and CDR2 YYNGEE come from the germline V gene.

The V and J genes are TRBV5-4 and TRBJ1-2, with D possibly matching TRBD1 (6 bases). The CDR3 sequence is 13 residues long. The ends were cut back, 4 bases at V and 4 bases at J, with 11 bases in the middle. The germline V gene has CDR1 SGHNT and CDR2 YYREEE (reference sequence). For the CDR3, the DNA is TGTGCCAGCAGCACCGACAGGATCTATGGCTACACCTTC. Translated: CASSTDRIYGYTF.